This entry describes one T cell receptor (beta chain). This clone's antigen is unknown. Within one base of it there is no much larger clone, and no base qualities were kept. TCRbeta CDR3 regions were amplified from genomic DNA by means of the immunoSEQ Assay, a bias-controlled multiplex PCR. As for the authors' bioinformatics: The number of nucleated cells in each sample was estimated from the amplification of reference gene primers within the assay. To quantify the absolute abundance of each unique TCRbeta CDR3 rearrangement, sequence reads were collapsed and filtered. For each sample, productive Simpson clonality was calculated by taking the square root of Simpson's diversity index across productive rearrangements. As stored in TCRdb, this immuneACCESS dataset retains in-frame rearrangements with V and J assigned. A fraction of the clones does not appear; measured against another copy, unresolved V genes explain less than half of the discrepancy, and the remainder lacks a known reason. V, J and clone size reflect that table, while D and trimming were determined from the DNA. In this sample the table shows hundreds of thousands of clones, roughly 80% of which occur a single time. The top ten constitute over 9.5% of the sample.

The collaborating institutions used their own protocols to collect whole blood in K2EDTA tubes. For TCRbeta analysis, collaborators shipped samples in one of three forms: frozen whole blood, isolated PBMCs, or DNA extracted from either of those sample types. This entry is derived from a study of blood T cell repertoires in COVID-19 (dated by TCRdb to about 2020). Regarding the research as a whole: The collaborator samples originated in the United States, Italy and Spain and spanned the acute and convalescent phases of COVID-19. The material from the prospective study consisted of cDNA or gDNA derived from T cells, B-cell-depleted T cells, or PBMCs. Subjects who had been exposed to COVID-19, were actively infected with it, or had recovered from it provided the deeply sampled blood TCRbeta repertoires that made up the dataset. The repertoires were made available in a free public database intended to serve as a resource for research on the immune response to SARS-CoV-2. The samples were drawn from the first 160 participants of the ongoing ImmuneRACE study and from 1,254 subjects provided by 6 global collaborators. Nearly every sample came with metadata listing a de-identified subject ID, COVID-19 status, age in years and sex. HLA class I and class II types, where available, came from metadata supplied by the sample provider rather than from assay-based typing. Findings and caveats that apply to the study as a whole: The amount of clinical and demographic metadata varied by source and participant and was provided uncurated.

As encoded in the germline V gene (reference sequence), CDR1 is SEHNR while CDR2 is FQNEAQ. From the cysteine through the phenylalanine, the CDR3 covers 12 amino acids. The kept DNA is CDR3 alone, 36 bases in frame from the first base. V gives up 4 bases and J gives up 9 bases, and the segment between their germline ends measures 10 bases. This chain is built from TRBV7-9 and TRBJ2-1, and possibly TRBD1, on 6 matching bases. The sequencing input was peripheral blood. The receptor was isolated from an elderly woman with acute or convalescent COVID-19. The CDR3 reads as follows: CASSYGTFEQFF. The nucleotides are TGTGCCAGCAGCTACGGGACATTTGAGCAGTTCTTC.